The 29 T cell receptor beta chains below were found in one sample sequenced in a study of OX40 agonist ivuxolimab in advanced cancers. Here immunoSEQ multiplex PCR was the method, and the copy in TCRdb shows in-frame clones only, minus some. The repertoire holds approximately 19,000 clones, 85% to 90% seen once, with approximately 12% in the top ten. Sequences were derived from CD4+ or CD8+ T cells sorted from blood, sampled in a trial of the OX40 agonist ivuxolimab. The receptor source for this set is an adult with an advanced solid tumor such as melanoma, head and neck, liver or kidney cancer.

The J gene is TRBJ2-7, the V gene TRBV18; 10 bases map to TRBD2. Losses at the gene ends were 2 bases for V and 3 bases for J; bases not matched to a gene: 4. CDR1 and CDR2 (germline): KGHSH, LQKENI. CDR3 length: 15 residues. CDR3 DNA: TGTGCCAGCTCACCAGCGGTAGCGGGGGGCTACGAGCAGTACTTC. Translated: CASSPAVAGGYEQYF.

The chain links TRBV15 to TRBJ1-2; maybe TRBD1 (6 bases). The CDR3 is made up of 16 amino acids. V lost 1 base and J 2 bases, leaving 14 bases between the germline ends. Germline values: CDR1 LNHNV, CDR2 YYDKDF (reference sequence). The CDR3 here is CATSRGWGGPNYGYTF. The CDR3 DNA follows: TGTGCCACCAGCAGAGGTTGGGGGGGGCCGAACTATGGCTACACCTTC.

V is TRBV27 and J is TRBJ1-2, with 7 bases lining up with TRBD1. Germline CDR1 reads MNHEY; CDR2 reads SMNVEV (reference sequence). This CDR3 region has 15 residues. The J segment lost 4 bases and the V segment lost 3 bases, leaving 8 bases of the junction unmatched. The CDR3 DNA is TGTGCCAGCAGTTTGGGGGGCGCAGGGGGCTATGGCTACACCTTC. Translating gives CASSLGGAGGYGYTF.

This chain connects TRBV9 to TRBJ2-2; 7 positions match TRBD2. Germline values: CDR1 SGDLS, CDR2 YYNGEE. This CDR3 region has 13 residues. The trim removed 6 bases at V and 5 bases at J, leaving 4 bases unmatched. CDR3: CASNDGGTGELFF. The CDR3 region has the DNA TGTGCCAGCAACGACGGGGGGACCGGGGAGCTGTTTTTT.

The CDR3 protein is CASSQARGYEQYF. CDR3 DNA sequence: TGTGCCAGCAGCCAAGCAAGGGGCTACGAGCAGTACTTC. The chain couples TRBV14 to TRBJ2-7, with TRBD1 as a possible D gene (5 bases). Germline CDR1 SGHDN, CDR2 FVKESK. The CDR3 has 13 amino acids. The ends were cut back, 1 base at V and 3 bases at J, with 7 bases in the middle.

The V gene is TRBV19, the J gene TRBJ2-3; weak D call: TRBD1 (6 bases). Germline V lookup: CDR1 LNHDA, CDR2 SQIVND (reference sequence). The CDR3 is 14 amino acids. V was pared by 1 base and J by 2 bases, with 7 bases between. The CDR3 nucleotides read TGTGCCAGTAGTATAGTGGGGGCCACAGATACGCAGTATTTT. It codes for CASSIVGATDTQYF.

This CDR3 reads CASSFSEQYF. The CDR3 DNA reads TGTGCCAGCAGTTTTAGCGAGCAGTACTTC. The chain is built from TRBV6-1 and TRBJ2-7; D is unclear. Germline-derived CDR1 and CDR2 are MNHNS and SASEGT. The CDR3 contains 10 residues. The ends were cut back, 5 bases at V and 6 bases at J, with 5 bases in the middle.

The rearrangement links TRBV7-2 to TRBJ1-5; TRBD1 matches at 9 bases. Germline V gives CDR1 SGHTA, CDR2 FQGNSA. Trimming cost V 5 bases and J 5 bases; bases outside gene matches: 7. This CDR3 comprises 15 residues. CDR3 sequence reads: CASSRTGGADQPQHF. The CDR3 coding sequence is TGTGCCAGCAGCAGAACAGGGGGCGCGGATCAGCCCCAGCATTTT.

The J gene is TRBJ2-1, the V gene TRBV7-9, with 7 bases that match TRBD2. The germline V gene encodes CDR1 SEHNR and CDR2 FQNEAQ (reference sequence). The CDR3 runs to 17 residues. With 8 bases clipped from V and 3 bases from J, the junction kept 16 bases outside the gene matches. The CDR3 coding sequence is TGTGCCAGCTACCTAATAGGAGTTAGCGGGCACTACAATGAGCAGTTCTTC. Translation gives CASYLIGVSGHYNEQFF.

The rearrangement joins TRBV28 to TRBJ2-7; perhaps TRBD1 as D (6 bases). There are 16 residues in the CDR3. Trimming cost V 5 bases and J 1 base, with 18 bases left between them. The germline gives CDR1 MDHEN, CDR2 SYDVKM. The CDR3 loop is CASSLGVGAASYEQYF. The CDR3 DNA reads TGTGCCAGCAGTCTGGGGGTGGGGGCTGCATCCTACGAGCAGTACTTC.

This rearrangement joins TRBV5-8 to TRBJ2-3, with TRBD2 matching 7 bases. Germline-derived CDR1 and CDR2 are SGHTS and YDEGEE. Trimming at V came to 4 bases and at J to 2 bases, leaving 7 bases not matched to a gene. The CDR3 spans 15 residues. The CDR3, as DNA: TGTGCCAGCAGCAATCTAGCGGACTCCACAGATACGCAGTATTTT. It encodes CASSNLADSTDTQYF.

The rearrangement links TRBV27 to TRBJ2-5; D call uncertain. Germline values: CDR1 MNHEY, CDR2 SMNVEV (reference sequence). The V and J ends lost 8 bases and 3 bases respectively, with 16 bases between them. The CDR3 runs 14 residues. The CDR3 nucleotides are TGTGCCAGCCGTACCCCGCCTCCGAAAGAGACCCAGTACTTC. Protein product: CASRTPPPKETQYF.

The chain combines TRBV19 with TRBJ1-2; possibly TRBD1 for D (6 bases). The V end was cut by 10 bases, the J end by 3 bases, with 21 bases between. The V gene's germline CDR1 is LNHDA and CDR2 SQIVND (reference sequence). The CDR3 extends over 15 amino acids. The CDR3 reads CATQGPSGRHYGYTF. The CDR3 DNA is TGTGCCACCCAGGGGCCGAGTGGGAGGCACTATGGCTACACCTTC.

The chain combines TRBV28 with TRBJ2-7; D is perhaps TRBD2 (5 bases). The germline CDR1 and CDR2 sequences are MDHEN and SYDVKM. The CDR3 is 13 residues long. With 2 bases removed from V and 6 bases from J, the gap between germline ends came to 11 bases. The CDR3, as DNA: TGTGCCAGCAGTTTAAGTCCGGGGTCCGAGCAGTACTTC. It encodes CASSLSPGSEQYF.

This clone was found a few times. The J gene is TRBJ2-7, the V gene TRBV9, with D tentatively TRBD1 or TRBD2 (5 bases each). Between the trimmed V and J ends, which lost 4 bases and 2 bases, there was a span of 10 bases. The germline CDR1 and CDR2 sequences are SGDLS and YYNGEE. The CDR3 covers 13 residues. As DNA, the CDR3 is TGTGCCAGCAGCCGGGACGGAACCTACGAGCAGTACTTC. This gives the protein CASSRDGTYEQYF.

The chain links TRBV10-3 to TRBJ2-3, with TRBD2 as a possible D gene (5 bases). The ends were cut back, 4 bases at V and 8 bases at J, with 22 bases in the middle. Germline CDR1 and CDR2: ENHRY and SYGVKD. The length of the CDR3 is 16 residues. In DNA, the CDR3 is TGTGCCATCAGTGGTGGTTCTAGCCCGACTCCAGGTACGCAGTATTTT. It yields the protein CAISGGSSPTPGTQYF.

The rearrangement joins TRBV5-5 to TRBJ1-1, with a possible D match to TRBD1 (5 bases). CDR1 and CDR2 (germline): SGHKS, YYEKEE (reference sequence). The CDR3 length is 15 residues. V lost 5 bases and J lost 6, with 20 bases in between. CDR3 DNA: TGTGCCAGCAGACCCCCCCCAGGGATGGGGCCTGAAGCTTTCTTT. It encodes CASRPPPGMGPEAFF.

V gene TRBV5-5 combines with J gene TRBJ2-7; weak D call: TRBD2 (6 bases). CDR1 is SGHKS, CDR2 YYEKEE, per germline (reference sequence). Trimming pared 2 bases from V and 3 bases from J, leaving 9 bases between. The CDR3 runs to 13 residues. CDR3 protein: CASSFRDFYEQYF. The CDR3 DNA sequence: TGTGCCAGCAGCTTTAGGGACTTCTACGAGCAGTACTTC.

V usage is TRBV27 and J usage is TRBJ2-7, with TRBD1 matching over 9 bases. CDR3 length: 14 residues. The J segment lost 2 bases and the V segment lost 6 bases, leaving 5 bases of the junction unmatched. Germline CDR1 reads MNHEY; CDR2 reads SMNVEV (reference sequence). The CDR3 spells CASRPGQGPYEQYF. The CDR3 DNA is TGTGCCAGCAGACCGGGACAGGGACCCTACGAGCAGTACTTC.

The chain employs TRBV19 and TRBJ2-1, with TRBD1 as a possible D gene (5 bases). V was trimmed by 3 bases and J by 7 bases, leaving 10 bases between them. There are 13 residues in the CDR3. In germline, CDR1 is LNHDA, CDR2 SQIVND (reference sequence). The CDR3, as DNA: TGTGCCAGTAGTATGGGCAGGGCAAATGAGCAGTTCTTC. Amino acids: CASSMGRANEQFF. Complete variable domain (other parts from reference TRBV19 and TRBJ2-1): DGGITQSPKYLFRKEGQNVTLSCEQNLNHDAMYWYRQDPGQGLRLIYYSQIVNDFQKGDIAEGYSVSREKKESFPLTVTSAQKNPTAFYLCASSMGRANEQFFGPGTRLTVL.

A remark on this clone: Other DNA sequences from this sample encode an identical CDR3 as well. The chain joins TRBV9 to TRBJ2-7; D may be TRBD1 (5 bases). Between the trimmed V and J ends, which lost 0 bases and 2 bases, there was a span of 9 bases. CDR1 and CDR2 (germline): SGDLS, YYNGEE. The CDR3 is made up of 14 amino acids. The CDR3 region is CASSVGQGTYEQYF. CDR3 nucleotide sequence: TGTGCCAGCAGCGTAGGGCAGGGAACCTACGAGCAGTACTTC.

The V call is TRBV19, the J call TRBJ2-3, with 7 bases aligning to TRBD2. The CDR3 has 20 residues. Trimming cost V 3 bases and J 2 bases; bases outside gene matches: 20. CDR1 LNHDA and CDR2 SQIVND come from the germline V gene (reference sequence). The CDR3 coding sequence is TGTGCCAGTAGTATCCTTCCGGTGGTAGCGGGTACGTTACTCACAGATACGCAGTATTTT. Its translation: CASSILPVVAGTLLTDTQYF.

This chain connects TRBV2 to TRBJ1-1, with TRBD1 matching 7 bases. Per the germline V gene, CDR1 is SNHLY and CDR2 is FYNNEI. Trimming cost V 4 bases and J 2 bases; bases outside gene matches: 7. This CDR3 comprises 15 residues. CDR3 in DNA: TGTGCCAGCAGTGCACTAGGACAGGCTAACACTGAAGCTTTCTTT. It specifies CASSALGQANTEAFF.

The chain employs TRBV18 and TRBJ2-7, with D tentatively TRBD1 (6 bases). Per germline, CDR1 KGHSH and CDR2 LQKENI. The CDR3 has 16 residues. The germline V and J ends were trimmed by 2 bases and 5 bases, with 19 bases remaining between them. The CDR3: CASSPFNVQGGNEQYF. CDR3 bases: TGTGCCAGCTCACCATTTAACGTACAGGGTGGAAACGAGCAGTACTTC.

The chain recombines TRBV7-9 with TRBJ1-2; 7 bases line up with TRBD1. CDR1 and CDR2 from the germline V gene are SEHNR and FQNEAQ (reference sequence). The CDR3 has 14 residues. The V and J ends lost 3 bases and 4 bases, in that order; junction bases with no gene match: 5. The CDR3 DNA follows: TGTGCCAGCAGCTTTGAGGGGGCCGGCTATGGCTACACCTTC. This encodes CASSFEGAGYGYTF.

This sequence joins TRBV2 and TRBJ2-7; D might be TRBD2 (7 bases). The V end lost 8 bases, the J end lost 2 bases, and 13 bases lay between the germline ends. Germline values: CDR1 SNHLY, CDR2 FYNNEI. This CDR3 is 13 amino acids long. The CDR3 DNA follows: TGTGCCAGCGGGCGGGGGCCGACCTACGAGCAGTACTTC. Its translation is CASGRGPTYEQYF. The full variable domain, rest sourced from reference TRBV2 and TRBJ2-7, is EPEVTQTPSHQVTQMGQEVILRCVPISNHLYFYWYRQILGQKVEFLVSFYNNEISEKSEIFDDQFSVERPDGSNFTLKIRSTKLEDSAMYFCASGRGPTYEQYFGPGTRLTVT.

In its sample, this clone was seen once. The chain employs TRBV19 and TRBJ2-5, with TRBD2 matching over 11 bases. CDR1 is LNHDA, CDR2 SQIVND, per germline (reference sequence). V shed 4 bases, J shed 0 bases, and the junction held 7 bases outside the gene matches. CDR3 length: 17 amino acids. As DNA, the CDR3 is TGTGCCAGTAGTACCACTCCGGGACTAGCGGACCAAGAGACCCAGTACTTC. This translates into CASSTTPGLADQETQYF.

Only a few counts were recorded for this clone. The chain joins TRBV6-4 to TRBJ1-1, with 8 bases fitting TRBD1. Germline assignment: CDR1 MRHNA and CDR2 SNTAGT. V shed 2 bases and J 4 bases; nucleotides not matched to a gene: 3. The CDR3 length is 14 residues. This CDR3 reads CASSDGQGATEAFF. DNA for the CDR3: TGTGCCAGCAGTGACGGGCAGGGGGCCACTGAAGCTTTCTTT.

The V and J genes are TRBV7-7 and TRBJ2-1, with 8 bases aligning to TRBD2. The CDR3 contains 15 residues. The germline CDR1 and CDR2 sequences are SSHAT and FNYEAQ (reference sequence). Trimming at V came to 6 bases and at J to 4 bases, leaving 8 bases not matched to a gene. Written as DNA, the CDR3 is TGTGCCAGCAGTTCCGGGACTAGTCTTTACAATGAGCAGTTCTTC. Translating gives CASSSGTSLYNEQFF.